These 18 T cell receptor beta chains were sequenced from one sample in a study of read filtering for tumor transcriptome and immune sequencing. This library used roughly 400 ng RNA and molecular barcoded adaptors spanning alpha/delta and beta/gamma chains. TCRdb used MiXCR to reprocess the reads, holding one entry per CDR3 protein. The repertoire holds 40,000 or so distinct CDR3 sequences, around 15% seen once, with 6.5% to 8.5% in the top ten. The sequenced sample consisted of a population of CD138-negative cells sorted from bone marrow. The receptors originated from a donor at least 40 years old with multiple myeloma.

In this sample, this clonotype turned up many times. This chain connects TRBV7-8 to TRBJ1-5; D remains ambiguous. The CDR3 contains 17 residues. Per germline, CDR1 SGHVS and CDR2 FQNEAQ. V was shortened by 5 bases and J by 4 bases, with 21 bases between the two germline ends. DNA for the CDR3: TGTGCCAGCAGCCCGCGATCCCCGAACAGCCGAAATCAGCCCCAGCATTTT. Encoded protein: CASSPRSPNSRNQPQHF.

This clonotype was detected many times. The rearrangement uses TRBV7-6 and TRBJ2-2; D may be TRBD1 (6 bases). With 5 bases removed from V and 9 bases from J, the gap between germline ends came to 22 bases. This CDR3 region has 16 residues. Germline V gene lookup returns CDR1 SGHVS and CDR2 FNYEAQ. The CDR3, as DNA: TGTGCCAGCAGCCCACGGACAGAGTCGAGGGGAAGGGAGCTGTTTTTT. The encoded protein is CASSPRTESRGRELFF.

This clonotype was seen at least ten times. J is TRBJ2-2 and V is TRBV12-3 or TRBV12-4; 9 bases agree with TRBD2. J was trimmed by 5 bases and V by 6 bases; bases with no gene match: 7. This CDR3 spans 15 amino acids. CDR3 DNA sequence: TGTGCCAGCAGCGTAGCGGGAGCAGGGACCGGGGAGCTGTTTTTT. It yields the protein CASSVAGAGTGELFF.

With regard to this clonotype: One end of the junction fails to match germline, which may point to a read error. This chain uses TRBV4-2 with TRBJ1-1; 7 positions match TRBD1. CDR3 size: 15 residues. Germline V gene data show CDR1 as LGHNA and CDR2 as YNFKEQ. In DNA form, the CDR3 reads TGCGCCAGCAGCCTACAGGGGTTAGGGCTCACTGAAGCTTTCTTT. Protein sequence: CASSLQGLGLTEAFF.

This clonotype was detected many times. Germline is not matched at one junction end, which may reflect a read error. The CDR3 DNA reads TGTGCCAGCAGGAACCCGGGTAATGAGCGGTTCTTC. This translates into CASRNPGNERFF. This chain links TRBV6-5 with TRBJ2-1, with unresolved D. This CDR3 is built from 12 residues. Germline V gives CDR1 MNHEY, CDR2 SVGAGI.

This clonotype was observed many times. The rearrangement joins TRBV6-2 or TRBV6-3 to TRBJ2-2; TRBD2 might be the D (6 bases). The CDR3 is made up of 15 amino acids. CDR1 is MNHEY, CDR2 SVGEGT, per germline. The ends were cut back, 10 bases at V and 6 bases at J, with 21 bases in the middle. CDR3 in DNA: TGTGCCATCAGGACCCGGGACTCTCTGCCCGGGGAGCTGTTTTTT. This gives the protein CAIRTRDSLPGELFF.

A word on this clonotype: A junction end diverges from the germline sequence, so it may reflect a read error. In DNA form, the CDR3 reads TGTGCCAGGAGTCGCAGCCACAATGAGCAGTTCTTC. Translated: CARSRSHNEQFF. This chain joins TRBV30 and TRBJ2-1, with no clear D. CDR3 length: 12 amino acids. CDR1 is GTSNPN and CDR2 is SVGIG in the germline V gene (reference sequence).

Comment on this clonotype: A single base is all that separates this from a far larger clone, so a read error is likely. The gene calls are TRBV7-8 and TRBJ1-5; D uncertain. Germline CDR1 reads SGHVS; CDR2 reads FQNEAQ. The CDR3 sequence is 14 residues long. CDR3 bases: TGTGCCAGCAGCTTACCTTATAGCAATCAGCTCCAGCATTTT. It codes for CASSLPYSNQLQHF.

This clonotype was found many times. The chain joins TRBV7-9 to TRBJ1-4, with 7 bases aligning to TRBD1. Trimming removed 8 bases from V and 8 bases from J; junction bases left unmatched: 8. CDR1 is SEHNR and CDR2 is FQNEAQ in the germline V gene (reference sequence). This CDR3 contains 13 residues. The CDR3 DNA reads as TGTGCCAGCGCGACAGGGTTTATGGAAAAACTGTTTTTT. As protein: CASATGFMEKLFF.

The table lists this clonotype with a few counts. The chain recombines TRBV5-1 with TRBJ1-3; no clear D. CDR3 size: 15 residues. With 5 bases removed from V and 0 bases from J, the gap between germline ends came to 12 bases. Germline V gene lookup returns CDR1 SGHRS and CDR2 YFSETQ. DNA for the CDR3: TGCGCCAGCAGTCTGCGAGGCGACTCTGGAAACACCATATATTTT. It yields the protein CASSLRGDSGNTIYF. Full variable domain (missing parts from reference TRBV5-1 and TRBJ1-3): KAGVTQTPRYLIKTRGQQVTLSCSPISGHRSVSWYQQTPGQGLQFLFEYFSETQRNKGNFPGRFSGRQFSNSRSEMNVSTLELGDSALYLCASSLRGDSGNTIYFGEGSWLTVV.

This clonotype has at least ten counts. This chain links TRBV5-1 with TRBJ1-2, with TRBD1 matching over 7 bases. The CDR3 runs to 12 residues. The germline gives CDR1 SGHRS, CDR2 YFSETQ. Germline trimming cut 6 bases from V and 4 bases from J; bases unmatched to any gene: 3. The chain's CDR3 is CASTDRIYGYTF. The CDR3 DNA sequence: TGCGCCAGCACGGACAGGATCTATGGCTACACCTTC.

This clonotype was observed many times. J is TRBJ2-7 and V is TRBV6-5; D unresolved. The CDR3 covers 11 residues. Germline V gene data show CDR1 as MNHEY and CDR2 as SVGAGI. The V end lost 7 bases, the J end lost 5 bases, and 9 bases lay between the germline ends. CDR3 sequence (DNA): TGTGCCAGCACCGATTACGACGAGCAGTACTTC. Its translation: CASTDYDEQYF.

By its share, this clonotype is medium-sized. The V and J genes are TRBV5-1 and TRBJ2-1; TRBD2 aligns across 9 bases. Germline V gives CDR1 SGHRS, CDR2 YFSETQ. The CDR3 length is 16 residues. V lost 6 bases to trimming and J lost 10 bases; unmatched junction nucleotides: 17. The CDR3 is CASIQNRGSGRMEQFF. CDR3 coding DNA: TGCGCCAGCATACAGAACAGGGGTAGCGGGAGAATGGAGCAGTTCTTC.

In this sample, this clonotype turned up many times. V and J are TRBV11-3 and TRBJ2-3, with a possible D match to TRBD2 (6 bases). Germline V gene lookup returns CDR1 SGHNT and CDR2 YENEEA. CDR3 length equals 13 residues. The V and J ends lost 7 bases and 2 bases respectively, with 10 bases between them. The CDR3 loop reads CASTSGSTDTQYF. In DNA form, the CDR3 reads TGTGCCAGCACCAGCGGGTCCACAGATACGCAGTATTTT.

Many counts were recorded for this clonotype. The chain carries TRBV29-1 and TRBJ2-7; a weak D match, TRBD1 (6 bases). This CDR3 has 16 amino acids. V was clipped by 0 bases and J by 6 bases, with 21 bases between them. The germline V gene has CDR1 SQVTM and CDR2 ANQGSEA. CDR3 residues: CSVEDLTPRGRGEQYF. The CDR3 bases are TGCAGCGTTGAAGATCTGACGCCCAGGGGTCGAGGCGAGCAGTACTTC.

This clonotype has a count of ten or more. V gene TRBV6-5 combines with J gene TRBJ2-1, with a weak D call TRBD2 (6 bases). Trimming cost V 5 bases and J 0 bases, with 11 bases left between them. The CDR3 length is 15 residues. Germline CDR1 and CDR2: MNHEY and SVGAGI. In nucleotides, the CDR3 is TGTGCCAGCAGTAATAGCGGAGGCTCCTACAATGAGCAGTTCTTC. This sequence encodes CASSNSGGSYNEQFF.

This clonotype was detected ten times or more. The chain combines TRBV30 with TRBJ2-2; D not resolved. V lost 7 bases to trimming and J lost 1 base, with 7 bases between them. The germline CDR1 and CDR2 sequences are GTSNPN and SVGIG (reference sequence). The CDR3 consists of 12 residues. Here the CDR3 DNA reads TGTGCCTTCACCAGGAACACCGGGGAGCTGTTTTTT. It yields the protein CAFTRNTGELFF.

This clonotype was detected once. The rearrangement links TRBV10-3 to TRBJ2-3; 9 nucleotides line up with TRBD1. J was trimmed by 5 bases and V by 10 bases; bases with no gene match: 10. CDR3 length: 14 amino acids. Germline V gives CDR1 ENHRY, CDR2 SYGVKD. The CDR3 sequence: CATTGTGSIDTQYF. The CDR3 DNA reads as TGTGCCACTACCGGGACAGGGTCGATAGATACGCAGTATTTT.